The rows below give T cell receptor beta chains drawn from one sample of a study of OX40 agonist ivuxolimab in advanced cancers. The method was immunoSEQ multiplex PCR; TCRdb's version includes in-frame clones alone and lacks a portion of them. The sample contains about 33,000 clones, over 85% of which appear only once. The sample consisted of CD4+ or CD8+ T cells sorted from blood, taken in a trial of the OX40 agonist ivuxolimab. The receptors were gathered from an adult with an advanced solid tumor such as melanoma, head and neck, liver or kidney cancer. CDR3s include the opening cysteine and the closing phenylalanine or tryptophan. A D gene is named only where the DNA matches it firmly. Some rows mark clone size as missing; the rest say once, few, many or name a class of expanded clone.

TGTGCCAGCAGCTTGGAAGGGTTTGAAAAACTGTTTTTT CASSLEGFEKLFF TRBJ1-4 few NA TRBV5-4
TGTGCCAGCAGCCCGGGACTAGCGGGGCTCCTCCGGGAGACCCAGTACTTC CASSPGLAGLLRETQYF TRBJ2-5 NA TRBD2 TRBV9
TGTGCCTGGAGCGGAAACACCATATATTTT CAWSGNTIYF TRBJ1-3 NA NA TRBV30
TGCAGCGTTGAAGAAGGGACAGGGGGCACTGAAGCTTTCTTT CSVEEGTGGTEAFF TRBJ1-1 once TRBD1 TRBV29-1
TGTGCCAGCAGCGTTGCTACAGGGACCGACGAGCAGTACTTC CASSVATGTDEQYF TRBJ2-7 NA NA TRBV9
TGCGCCAGCAGCCAATCCCGGGAAAGGGGGGGCTCTGGAAACACCATATATTTT CASSQSRERGGSGNTIYF TRBJ1-3 few NA TRBV4-1
TGTGCCAGTACTACAGCCTTGAACACTGAAGCTTTCTTT CASTTALNTEAFF TRBJ1-1 NA NA TRBV19
TGTGCCAGCAGTGTTGTAGCGGGAGGCGAGCAGTACTTC CASSVVAGGEQYF TRBJ2-7 NA TRBD2 TRBV2
TGTGCCAGCCTAGTAGCGGGAGTGGGAGAGCAGTTCTTC CASLVAGVGEQFF TRBJ2-1 NA TRBD2 TRBV7-2
TGTGCCAGTACCCCAAGCACCGGGGGCGGTCTGGGTTCACCCCTCCACTTT CASTPSTGGGLGSPLHF TRBJ1-6 NA NA TRBV19
TGTGCCTGGGCGAAGGGACAGTACAATGAGCAGTTCTTC CAWAKGQYNEQFF TRBJ2-1 NA TRBD1 TRBV30
TGTGCCAGCAGCTCCATACCCGGGAGAGGGAATACGGGGTATTTT CASSSIPGRGNTGYF TRBJ2-3 NA NA TRBV11-2
TGTGCCAGCAGCCAAGAGGGAGGGTACCTTGACGAGCAGTACTTC CASSQEGGYLDEQYF TRBJ2-7 NA TRBD2 TRBV14
TGCGCCAGCAGCCAAGAAGGAATCAGGGGGCGAACAGATACGCAGTATTTT CASSQEGIRGRTDTQYF TRBJ2-3 NA TRBD1 TRBV4-3
TGTGCCTGGAGCTCCACACGCGATCAGCCCCAGCATTTT CAWSSTRDQPQHF TRBJ1-5 few NA TRBV30
TGCGCCAGCAGCGTGTCCGGGACAGCCTCTGGAAACACCATATATTTT CASSVSGTASGNTIYF TRBJ1-3 NA TRBD1 TRBV5-1
TGTGCCAGCACGACCCTCGCTGAAGCTTTCTTT CASTTLAEAFF TRBJ1-1 NA NA TRBV2
TGTGCCAGCAGCCCCTGGGGCAATCAGCCCCAGCATTTT CASSPWGNQPQHF TRBJ1-5 NA NA TRBV27
TGTGCCAGCAGCCGCAGGGGTTCTAACTATGGCTACACCTTC CASSRRGSNYGYTF TRBJ1-2 once NA TRBV5-4
TGTGCCAGCAGCTTGGTAGCAGGGAATCAGCCCCAGCATTTT CASSLVAGNQPQHF TRBJ1-5 NA NA TRBV5-6
TGTGCCAGCAGCTCCCCAACATCCGAGACCCAGTACTTC CASSSPTSETQYF TRBJ2-5 NA NA TRBV5-4
TGTGCCAGCAGCTTTACCGGACTAGCGGAACCCGACTCTGTCTTC CASSFTGLAEPDSVF TRBJ2-1 NA TRBD2 TRBV5-6
TGTGCCAGCTCTCTTGTTAGCTCCTATAATTCACCCCTCCACTTT CASSLVSSYNSPLHF TRBJ1-6 NA NA TRBV6-1
TGTGCCGGTGGGGACACCCTTATCGGGGAGCTGTTTTTT CAGGDTLIGELFF TRBJ2-2 NA NA TRBV6-6
TGTGCCAGCAGGGCGACTAGTGTCTTTAGGGAGACCCAGTACTTC CASRATSVFRETQYF TRBJ2-5 NA NA TRBV6-1
TGTGCCAGCAGTGTCAGGACGGGTGGACAGGGAGGCGAAAAACTGTTTTTT CASSVRTGGQGGEKLFF TRBJ1-4 NA TRBD1 TRBV6-1
TGTGCCAGCAGGCCAGGCGGAGGCAATCAGCCCCAGCATTTT CASRPGGGNQPQHF TRBJ1-5 NA NA TRBV6-5
TGTGCCAGCCGGACAGCCGATACGCAGTATTTT CASRTADTQYF TRBJ2-3 NA NA TRBV2
TGTGCCAGCTCAACTACAGGGTCGAGGGATCAGCCCCAGCATTTT CASSTTGSRDQPQHF TRBJ1-5 few NA TRBV18
TGTGCCAGTAGGAGACTAGCGAACACCGGGGAGCTGTTTTTT CASRRLANTGELFF TRBJ2-2 once NA TRBV19
TGTGCCAGTGGATCACCCGGGGGGCTGGCTAATGAAAAACTGTTTTTT CASGSPGGLANEKLFF TRBJ1-4 NA NA TRBV19
TGTGCCAGCAGCGGGCAGCTCTACGAGCAGTACTTC CASSGQLYEQYF TRBJ2-7 NA NA TRBV11-2
TGTGCCAGCTCAGATAACAGCCAAGAGACCCAGTACTTC CASSDNSQETQYF TRBJ2-5 NA NA TRBV18
TGTGCCACCAGCAGAGAACTAGCGGTTAACACCGGGGAGCTGTTTTTT CATSRELAVNTGELFF TRBJ2-2 NA TRBD2 TRBV15
TGTGCCAGCAGTTACGTAGTAGGAGAAAAACTGTTTTTT CASSYVVGEKLFF TRBJ1-4 NA NA TRBV6-5
TGTGCCAGCAGTTCCGTGACAGGGTGGAGTGGGGAGCAGTACTTC CASSSVTGWSGEQYF TRBJ2-7 NA TRBD1 TRBV27
TGTGCCAGCAGTTTGGGACGGGGATTCTCTGGGGCCAACGTCCTGACTTTC CASSLGRGFSGANVLTF TRBJ2-6 NA NA TRBV28
TGTGCCAGCAGTCCAAGTAGCACTTACTCCTACGAGCAGTACTTC CASSPSSTYSYEQYF TRBJ2-7 NA NA TRBV7-9
TGTGCCAGCAGCACCGACCGCACAGATACGCAGTATTTT CASSTDRTDTQYF TRBJ2-3 NA NA TRBV5-6
TGTGCCAGCACGGGCAGGGGGCGGATCGGGGAGCTGTTTTTT CASTGRGRIGELFF TRBJ2-2 NA TRBD1 TRBV5-6
TGTGCCAGCTCACTTCGACAGGGAGGGGGCTACGAGCAGTACTTC CASSLRQGGGYEQYF TRBJ2-7 NA NA TRBV18
TGTGCCAGCGGCGTGCGGGAGAACACTGAAGCTTTCTTT CASGVRENTEAFF TRBJ1-1 once NA TRBV2
TGTGCCAGCAGGTGGGACGCCTTAAGTTTGTTTAACTATGGCTACACCTTC CASRWDALSLFNYGYTF TRBJ1-2 NA NA TRBV2
TGTGCCAGCAGCTTACAGGGGAGCGAGCAGTACTTC CASSLQGSEQYF TRBJ2-7 NA NA TRBV7-2
TGTGCCAGCAGCCCGCGGGGGGGCGAAAAACTGTTTTTT CASSPRGGEKLFF TRBJ1-4 NA NA TRBV12-1
TGTGCCTGGAGTGGTCGACAGTTGACCCAGTACTTC CAWSGRQLTQYF TRBJ2-5 NA NA TRBV30
TGTGCCAGCAGCTACACAGTGAACACTGAAGCTTTCTTT CASSYTVNTEAFF TRBJ1-1 NA NA TRBV11-2
TGCGCCAGCAGCCAAGATTCTAACCACCAAGCCAGGGGAGGTACCTATAATTCACCCCTCCACTTT CASSQDSNHQARGGTYNSPLHF TRBJ1-6 NA NA TRBV4-1